These 14 T cell receptor beta chains share one sample of origin, sequenced in a study of T cell changes during pregnancy in multiple sclerosis (dated by TCRdb to the late 2010s). The library was made by the immunoSEQ multiplex PCR assay. Held by TCRdb, this immuneACCESS table contains in-frame sequences only and omits some clones. Under half of the omission traces to an unresolved V gene where checked; the cause of the rest is unknown. The sample includes about 73,000 clones, with roughly 90% observed a single time. 8% to 9.5% of the sample rests with the top ten. This material consisted of peripheral blood, taken after pregnancy. These receptors all stem from a female donor in good health, enrolled as a control in a pregnancy study.

The chain recombines TRBV4-1 with TRBJ1-2, with 9 bases fitting TRBD1. The CDR3 length is 17 residues. Trimming removed 0 bases from V and 4 bases from J; junction bases left unmatched: 9. Per germline, CDR1 MGHRA and CDR2 YSYEKL. For the CDR3, the DNA is TGCGCCAGCAGCCAAGATCCGGGACAGGGAGGGACCTATGGCTACACCTTC. Its translation: CASSQDPGQGGTYGYTF.

V usage is TRBV4-1 and J usage is TRBJ2-1; D is perhaps TRBD1 (5 bases). Deletions cut 4 bases from V and 3 bases from J, with 13 bases between. CDR1 is MGHRA, CDR2 YSYEKL, per germline. There are 15 residues in the CDR3. The CDR3 DNA follows: TGCGCCAGCAGCCTCCAGGGCGTTCTCTACAATGAGCAGTTCTTC. Translated, it gives CASSLQGVLYNEQFF.

The chain recombines TRBV27 with TRBJ2-7; no definite D call. The V end was cut by 5 bases, the J end by 2 bases, with 16 bases between. The CDR3 has 15 amino acids. Per germline, CDR1 MNHEY and CDR2 SMNVEV (reference sequence). The CDR3: CASSVAASGPYEQYF. The CDR3 DNA is TGTGCCAGCAGTGTAGCAGCCTCGGGTCCCTACGAGCAGTACTTC.

J is TRBJ1-5 and V is TRBV12-5; D unresolved. Germline CDR1 and CDR2: LGHNT and FRNRAP. The CDR3 has 14 residues. Trimming took off 1 base at V and 2 bases at J, with 6 bases between the two ends. Written as DNA, the CDR3 is TGTGCTAGTGGTTTGGAGGGAGGCAATCAGCCCCAGCATTTT. It specifies CASGLEGGNQPQHF.

The rearrangement joins TRBV19 to TRBJ2-7, with 7 bases identical to TRBD1. CDR3 size: 14 residues. Germline CDR1 is LNHDA and CDR2 is SQIVND (reference sequence). Germline trimming cut 2 bases from V and 1 base from J; bases unmatched to any gene: 2. CDR3 DNA: TGTGCCAGTAGTATAACAGGGGCGTCCTACGAGCAGTACTTC. This translates into CASSITGASYEQYF.

This clone has more than one count but fewer than ten. The chain is built from TRBV6-1 and TRBJ1-5; D might be TRBD1 (6 bases). V gave up 6 bases and J gave up 4 bases, with 10 bases separating them. The CDR3 covers 13 residues. In germline, CDR1 is MNHNS, CDR2 SASEGT. In DNA form, the CDR3 reads TGTGCCAGCAGACAGGGACCTAATCAGCCCCAGCATTTT. Translated: CASRQGPNQPQHF.

The chain is built from TRBV4-1 and TRBJ1-5; no clear D. CDR1 and CDR2 (germline): MGHRA, YSYEKL. Between the trimmed V and J ends, which lost 4 bases and 7 bases, there was a span of 11 bases. CDR3 length equals 13 residues. The CDR3 reads CASSPWTGQPQHF. CDR3 bases: TGCGCCAGCAGCCCTTGGACGGGGCAGCCCCAGCATTTT.

The chain carries TRBV6-1 and TRBJ1-5, with D possibly being TRBD1 (5 bases). CDR1 is MNHNS, CDR2 SASEGT, per germline. This CDR3 has 15 amino acids. V was trimmed by 2 bases and J by 3 bases, leaving 11 bases between them. CDR3 in amino acids: CASSELMGPNQPQHF. CDR3 nucleotide sequence: TGTGCCAGCAGTGAACTAATGGGGCCCAATCAGCCCCAGCATTTT.

The chain employs TRBV25-1 and TRBJ2-5; D may be TRBD2 (6 bases). The V end was cut by 1 base, the J end by 0 bases, with 9 bases between. The length of the CDR3 is 15 residues. Germline values: CDR1 MGHDK, CDR2 SYGVNS. In DNA form, the CDR3 reads TGTGCCAGCAGTGAATTTGGAGGGTACCAAGAGACCCAGTACTTC. Protein: CASSEFGGYQETQYF.

The chain joins TRBV25-1 to TRBJ1-2; D is possibly TRBD1 (5 bases). Trimming left V 3 bases short and J 4 bases short, with 15 bases between. The CDR3 loop spans 15 amino acids. CDR1 is MGHDK, CDR2 SYGVNS, per germline. CDR3 bases: TGTGCCAGCAGTGACAGCAGGGTTGATACCTATGGCTACACCTTC. Translation: CASSDSRVDTYGYTF.

The genes are TRBV7-9 and TRBJ2-7; D is undetermined. Germline V CDR1 and CDR2: SEHNR, FQNEAQ (reference sequence). The V end lost 5 bases, the J end lost 0 bases, and 5 bases lay between the germline ends. The CDR3 length is 12 residues. CDR3 sequence reads: CASSGASYEQYF. CDR3 in DNA: TGTGCCAGCAGCGGAGCCTCCTACGAGCAGTACTTC.

This clone is a singleton in its sample. The CDR3 nucleotides are TGTGCCAGCAGCCTAGGGAGCCCCAATCAGCCCCAGCATTTT. It specifies CASSLGSPNQPQHF. The chain carries TRBV25-1 and TRBJ1-5; no firm D call. The CDR3 runs 14 residues. With 6 bases removed from V and 3 bases from J, the gap between germline ends came to 12 bases. Germline assignment: CDR1 MGHDK and CDR2 SYGVNS.

CDR3 amino acids: CASSLRRDWGATKNIQYF. CDR3 nucleotides: TGTGCCAGCAGCTTGAGGAGGGACTGGGGCGCGACCAAAAACATTCAGTACTTC. The chain combines TRBV5-6 with TRBJ2-4; possibly TRBD2 for D (6 bases). The CDR3 is 18 amino acids. Germline V lookup: CDR1 SGHDT, CDR2 YYEEEE. The V and J ends lost 1 base and 2 bases respectively, with 19 bases between them.

V gene TRBV5-5 combines with J gene TRBJ1-5; no firm D call. V was trimmed by 0 bases and J by 4 bases, leaving 8 bases between them. Germline-derived CDR1 and CDR2 are SGHKS and YYEKEE (reference sequence). The CDR3 is 14 residues long. The CDR3 nucleotides are TGTGCCAGCAGCTTGGGCGGACTGAATCAGCCCCAGCATTTT. This encodes CASSLGGLNQPQHF.